Listed below are T cell receptor beta chains from one sample, sequenced in a study of blood T cells in healthy people across ages. TCRdb re-analysed the 5' RACE reads in MiXCR, keeping a single row per CDR3 protein. The sample includes approximately 1.5 million distinct CDR3 sequences, 42% of them seen just once. Material for sequencing was blood. Every receptor here comes from a woman aged 18-35 years in good health. Each CDR3 is given with its conserved first and last residue. Each record gives: J gene, D gene, clone size, V gene, CDR3 protein, CDR3 DNA. The D gene is left open where the match is weak. Where a row states a size, it is once, few, many or the class of an expanded clone; other rows omit it.

TRBJ2-3 | - | few | TRBV7-2 | CASAALADTQYF | TGTGCCAGCGCGGCATTGGCAGATACGCAGTATTTT
TRBJ2-1 | TRBD1 | - | TRBV10-3 | CAISESIQDRECNEQFF | TGTGCCATCAGTGAGTCGATCCAGGACAGGGAGTGCAATGAGCAGTTCTTC
TRBJ1-5 | TRBD1 | - | TRBV2 | CASSERTGDQPQHF | TGTGCCAGCAGTGAGAGGACAGGGGATCAGCCCCAGCATTTT
TRBJ2-7 | - | - | TRBV20-1 | CSAEPISRTAGDEQYF | TGCAGTGCTGAACCCATATCTCGGACAGCTGGGGACGAGCAGTACTTC
TRBJ2-5 | - | few | TRBV4-1 | CASSQVAIQETQYF | TGCGCCAGCAGCCAAGTGGCCATCCAAGAGACCCAGTACTTC
TRBJ1-2 | - | few | TRBV5-5 | CASSLGDFSQRGLNYGYTF | TGTGCCAGCAGCTTGGGTGACTTTTCGCAACGGGGACTTAACTATGGCTACACCTTC
TRBJ2-2 | - | - | TRBV29-1 | CSVVWGRPGTGELFF | TGCAGCGTTGTTTGGGGGCGACCAGGGACCGGGGAGCTGTTTTTT
TRBJ2-7 | TRBD2 | - | TRBV6-5 | CASSYVGGYSYEQYF | TGTGCCAGCAGTTACGTCGGGGGGTATTCCTACGAGCAGTACTTC
TRBJ2-7 | - | - | TRBV2 | CASSEWTEEQYF | TGTGCCAGCAGTGAATGGACGGAGGAGCAGTACTTC
TRBJ2-2 | - | - | TRBV5-1 | CASSLVLASNTGELFF | TGCGCCAGCAGCTTGGTCCTAGCCTCGAACACCGGGGAGCTGTTTTTT
TRBJ2-5 | TRBD2 | - | TRBV27 | CASTALAGVLETQYF | TGTGCCAGCACCGCACTGGCGGGAGTGTTAGAGACCCAGTACTTC
TRBJ1-2 | - | few | TRBV6-6 | CASSVLPGGCGYTF | TGTGCCAGCAGTGTATTACCCGGGGGATGTGGCTACACCTTC
TRBJ1-4 | - | - | TRBV11-2 | CASSLDPQTGPVFEKLFF | TGTGCCAGCAGCTTAGATCCCCAGACGGGGCCTGTTTTTGAAAAACTGTTTTTT
TRBJ2-1 | TRBD1 | few | TRBV7-2 | CASSPGQAVVVPEDEQFF | TGTGCCAGCAGCCCGGGACAGGCCGTTGTAGTCCCGGAAGATGAGCAGTTCTTC
TRBJ2-7 | - | - | TRBV3-1 | CASSQDLRGPHEQYF | TGTGCCAGCAGCCAAGATTTGCGGGGGCCCCACGAGCAGTACTTC
TRBJ2-7 | - | once | TRBV20-1 | CSANFGPQYF | TGCAGTGCAAACTTCGGCCCCCAGTACTTC
TRBJ2-3 | TRBD2 | - | TRBV12-3/TRBV12-4 | CASSLTLSGGADTQYF | TGTGCCAGCAGTTTAACACTTAGCGGGGGGGCGGATACGCAGTATTTT
TRBJ2-1 | TRBD2 | few | TRBV12-3/TRBV12-4 | CASSFSGRVSYNEQFF | TGTGCCAGCAGTTTTAGCGGGAGGGTTTCCTACAATGAGCAGTTCTTC
TRBJ2-3 | - | - | TRBV7-2 | CASSLHGEGTQYF | TGTGCCAGCAGCTTACACGGGGAAGGCACGCAGTATTTT
TRBJ1-3 | - | few | TRBV4-1 | CASSHGFGNTIYF | TGCGCCAGCAGCCATGGTTTCGGAAACACCATATATTTT
TRBJ2-2 | - | - | TRBV28 | CASSYTPGELFF | TGTGCCAGCAGTTATACACCCGGGGAGCTGTTTTTT
TRBJ2-6 | TRBD1 | - | TRBV20-1 | CSAWDRESSGANVLTF | TGCAGTGCCTGGGACAGGGAGAGCTCTGGGGCCAACGTCCTGACTTTC
TRBJ2-2 | TRBD2 | few | TRBV27 | CASSFLAGGPNTGELFF | TGTGCCAGCAGTTTCCTAGCGGGAGGCCCGAACACCGGGGAGCTGTTTTTT
TRBJ2-5 | TRBD2 | - | TRBV29-1 | CSAASGGWETQYF | TGCAGCGCCGCTAGCGGGGGATGGGAGACCCAGTACTTC
TRBJ2-3 | - | - | TRBV9 | CVSSTSPGDTQYF | TGTGTCAGCAGCACCTCTCCAGGAGATACGCAGTATTTT
TRBJ2-7 | TRBD1 | - | TRBV29-1 | CSVELRGQGEQYF | TGCAGCGTTGAGCTGAGGGGACAGGGCGAGCAGTACTTC
TRBJ2-1 | - | few | TRBV2 | CASSEAGPQLKFF | TGTGCCAGCAGTGAAGCAGGGCCCCAGCTGAAGTTCTTC
TRBJ1-1 | - | - | TRBV3-1 | CASSQWGAGNTEAFF | TGTGCCAGCAGCCAATGGGGGGCTGGGAACACTGAAGCTTTCTTT
TRBJ2-3 | - | - | TRBV7-2 | CASSGRQVRGTDTQYF | TGTGCCAGCAGCGGAAGACAGGTCAGAGGAACAGATACGCAGTATTTT
TRBJ2-5 | TRBD1 | few | TRBV29-1 | CSASGQYNEQYF | TGCAGCGCCTCGGGACAGTACAATGAGCAGTACTTC
TRBJ2-7 | - | few | TRBV4-2 | CASSQGAVSSYNEQYF | TGTGCCAGCAGCCAAGGGGCGGTTAGCTCCTACAATGAGCAGTACTTC
TRBJ1-2 | TRBD1 | - | TRBV20-1 | CSASLLSTGGGNYGYTF | TGCAGTGCTAGTCTATTATCTACAGGGGGCGGTAACTATGGCTACACCTTC
TRBJ1-3 | - | - | TRBV4-3 | CASSQGRQAGNTIYF | TGCGCCAGCAGCCAAGGGAGACAAGCTGGAAACACCATATATTTT
TRBJ1-1 | - | few | TRBV7-9 | CASSLNDPEAFF | TGTGCCAGCAGCTTAAATGATCCTGAAGCTTTCTTT
TRBJ1-6 | TRBD1 | many | TRBV7-9 | CASSLAGQGDNSPLHF | TGTGCCAGCAGCTTAGCTGGACAGGGAGATAATTCACCCCTCCACTTT
TRBJ2-7 | TRBD1 | few | TRBV11-2 | CASSTGQGIPYEQYF | TGTGCCAGCAGTACCGGACAGGGTATACCCTACGAGCAGTACTTC
TRBJ1-6 | TRBD1 | - | TRBV20-1 | CSALSWTGPPNSPLHF | TGCAGTGCTTTGTCGTGGACAGGCCCACCGAATTCACCCCTCCACTTT
TRBJ2-1 | - | - | TRBV10-2 | CASSEEILRDPPSEEQFF | TGCGCCAGCAGTGAGGAAATCCTACGGGACCCTCCATCGGAGGAGCAGTTCTTC
TRBJ2-2 | TRBD2 | - | TRBV6-5 | CAGRDGFTGELFF | TGTGCCGGGAGGGACGGTTTCACCGGGGAGCTGTTTTTT
TRBJ2-7 | TRBD1 | - | TRBV6-6 | CASSIIPGQSYEQYF | TGTGCCAGCAGTATCATCCCGGGACAGTCCTACGAGCAGTACTTC
TRBJ2-1 | TRBD1 | - | TRBV4-3 | CASSQDGGTGQEQFF | TGCGCCAGCAGCCAAGATGGAGGGACAGGGCAAGAGCAGTTCTTC
TRBJ2-1 | - | - | TRBV4-1 | CASSFRDSGQFF | TGCGCCAGCAGCTTCCGGGACTCCGGGCAGTTCTTC
TRBJ1-1 | - | - | TRBV4-3 | CASSQPFQGPTEAFF | TGCGCCAGCAGCCAACCTTTTCAGGGGCCCACTGAAGCTTTCTTT
TRBJ1-1 | TRBD1 | - | TRBV20-1 | CSARNPGGTGTEAFF | TGCAGTGCTAGAAACCCAGGGGGAACGGGCACTGAAGCTTTCTTT
TRBJ2-7 | - | - | TRBV20-1 | CSASGLASSYNEQYF | TGCAGTGCTAGTGGGCTAGCGAGCTCCTACAATGAGCAGTACTTC
TRBJ2-1 | - | - | TRBV10-3 | CAISESSPYNEQFF | TGTGCCATCAGTGAGTCGAGCCCCTACAATGAGCAGTTCTTC
TRBJ1-2 | TRBD1 | once | TRBV2 | CASGTEINYGYTF | TGTGCCAGCGGGACAGAGATCAACTATGGCTACACCTTC
TRBJ2-5 | - | - | TRBV28 | CASSQRWASEQYF | TGTGCCAGCAGCCAACGGTGGGCGAGTGAGCAGTACTTC